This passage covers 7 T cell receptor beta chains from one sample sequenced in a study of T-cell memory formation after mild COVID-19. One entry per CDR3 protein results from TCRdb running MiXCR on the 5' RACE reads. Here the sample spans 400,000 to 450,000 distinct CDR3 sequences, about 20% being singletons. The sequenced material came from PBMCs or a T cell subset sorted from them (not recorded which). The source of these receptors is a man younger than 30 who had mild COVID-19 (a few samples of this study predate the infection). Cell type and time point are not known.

The CDR3 loop is CASSSGTSIYNEQFF. The CDR3 bases are TGTGCCAGCAGCTCCGGGACTAGCATCTACAATGAGCAGTTCTTC. The chain combines TRBV7-2 with TRBJ2-1, with TRBD2 identical over 9 bases. Germline values: CDR1 SGHTA, CDR2 FQGNSA. The ends lost 4 bases at V and 3 bases at J; junction bases unmatched: 4. The CDR3 is 15 residues long.

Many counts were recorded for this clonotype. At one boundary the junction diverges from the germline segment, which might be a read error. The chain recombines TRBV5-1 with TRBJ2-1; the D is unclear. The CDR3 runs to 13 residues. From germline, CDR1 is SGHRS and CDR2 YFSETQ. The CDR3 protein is CASSPSSYNEQFF. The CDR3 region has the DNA TGTGCCAGCAGCCCGAGCTCCTACAATGAGCAGTTCTTC.

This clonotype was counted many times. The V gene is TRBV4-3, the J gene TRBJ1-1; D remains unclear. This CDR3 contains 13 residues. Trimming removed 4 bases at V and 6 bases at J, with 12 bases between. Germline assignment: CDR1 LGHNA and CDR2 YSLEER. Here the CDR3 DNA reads TGCGCCAGCAGCCGCGCGGTTAGGGCTGAAGCTTTCTTT. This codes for CASSRAVRAEAFF.

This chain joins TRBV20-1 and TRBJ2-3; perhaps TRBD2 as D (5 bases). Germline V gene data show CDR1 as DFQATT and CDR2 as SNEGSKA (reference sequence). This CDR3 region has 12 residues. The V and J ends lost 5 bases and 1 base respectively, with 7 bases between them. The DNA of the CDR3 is TGCAGTGCTGACTACGGCACAGATACGCAGTATTTT. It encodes CSADYGTDTQYF.

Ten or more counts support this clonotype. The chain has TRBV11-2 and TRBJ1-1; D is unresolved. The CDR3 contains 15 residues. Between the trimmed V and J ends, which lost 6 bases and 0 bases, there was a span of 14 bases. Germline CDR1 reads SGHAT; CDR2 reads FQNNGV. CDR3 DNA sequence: TGTGCCAGCAGTCTTAATAGCGTCCTGAACACTGAAGCTTTCTTT. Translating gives CASSLNSVLNTEAFF.

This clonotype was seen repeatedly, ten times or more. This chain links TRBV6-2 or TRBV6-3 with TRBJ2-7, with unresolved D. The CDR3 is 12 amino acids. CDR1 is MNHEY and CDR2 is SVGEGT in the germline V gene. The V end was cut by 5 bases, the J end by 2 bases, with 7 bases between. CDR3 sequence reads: CASSRFPYEQYF. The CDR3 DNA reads TGTGCCAGCAGTCGTTTTCCCTACGAGCAGTACTTC.

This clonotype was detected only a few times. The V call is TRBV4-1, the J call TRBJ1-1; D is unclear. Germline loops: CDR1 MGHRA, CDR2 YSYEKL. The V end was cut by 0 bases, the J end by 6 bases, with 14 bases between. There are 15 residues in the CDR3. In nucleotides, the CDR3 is TGCGCCAGCAGCCAAGAGGGAGATAGACCCGCTGAAGCTTTCTTT. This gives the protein CASSQEGDRPAEAFF.